This T cell receptor (beta chain) was profiled in a study of blood T cell repertoires in COVID-19. Sequencing used immunoSEQ multiplex PCR; TCRdb keeps in-frame clones, though not all of them. This table has fewer than 100,000 clones, about 86% appearing once. The CDR3 loop spans 13 amino acids. Per the germline V gene, CDR1 is MNHEY and CDR2 is SVGAGI. V gave up 4 bases and J gave up 4 bases, with 10 bases separating them. This clonotype was obtained from a man aged 55 to 69 with acute or convalescent COVID-19. The sequenced sample was peripheral blood. The chain recombines TRBV6-5 with TRBJ2-5, with a weak D call TRBD2 (5 bases). CDR3 in amino acids: CASSSSGVETQYF. CDR3 DNA sequence: TGTGCCAGCAGTTCCAGCGGAGTAGAGACCCAGTACTTC.